Here is one T cell receptor beta chain with its context. No cognate antigen has been identified for it. Base qualities were left out, and no much larger clone turns up one base away. This sample was taken from a study of blood T cell repertoires in COVID-19 (dated by TCRdb to 2018 to 2021). Context from the whole study: Collaborator samples came from the United States, Italy and Spain and covered acute and convalescent phases of COVID-19. The material from the prospective study consisted of cDNA or gDNA derived from T cells, B-cell-depleted T cells, or PBMCs. The dataset comprised deeply sampled blood TCRbeta repertoires from subjects exposed to, actively infected with, or recovered from COVID-19. The repertoires were made available in a free public database intended to serve as a resource for research on the immune response to SARS-CoV-2. The samples were drawn from two sources: the first 160 participants of the ongoing ImmuneRACE study, and about 1,300 subjects contributed by 6 global collaborators. Nearly every sample came with metadata listing a de-identified subject ID, COVID-19 status, age in years and sex. HLA class I and class II types, where available, came from metadata supplied by the sample provider rather than from assay-based typing.

Overall study results and their limits: The quantity of clinical and demographic metadata differed by source and by participant and was supplied without curation.

TCRbeta CDR3 regions were amplified from genomic DNA using the immunoSEQ Assay, a bias-controlled multiplex PCR. The original methods were these. The number of nucleated cells in each sample was estimated by amplification of reference gene primers within the assay. To quantify the absolute abundance of each unique TCRbeta CDR3 rearrangement, sequence reads were collapsed and filtered. Productive Simpson clonality was computed per sample as the square root of Simpson's diversity index over productive rearrangements. This is the immuneACCESS table as TCRdb keeps it, with only in-frame sequences that have V and J called. A part of the clones is gone; compared with another copy, unresolved V genes explain less than half, and the rest is unexplained. V, J and clone size are those of that table, while D and trimming were read from the DNA. The sample table records approximately 75,000 clones; over 80% of these occur just once. The ten largest clonotypes hold approximately 18% of the sample.

Including the terminal cysteine and phenylalanine, the CDR3 comprises 16 residues. Just the 48-base CDR3 DNA is kept, in frame starting at base 1. Whole blood was collected in K2EDTA tubes by collaborating institutions according to the institutions' own protocols. For TCRbeta analysis, collaborators shipped samples in one of three forms: frozen whole blood, isolated PBMCs, or DNA extracted from either of those sample types. Sequencing was carried out using peripheral blood. This receptor was identified in a woman of 80 years or more with acute or convalescent COVID-19. This chain joins TRBV1 to TRBJ2-1; the tabulated D call, TRBD2, remains unverified against the DNA. TRBV1 counts as a pseudogene. The CDR3 protein sequence reads: CTSSQGVGGPGNEQFF. The DNA sequence is TGCACCAGCAGCCAAGGGGTGGGAGGCCCGGGTAATGAGCAGTTCTTC.